This T cell receptor beta chain derives from a study of blood T cells in healthy people across ages. Study-level findings and limits: CMV status of donors was not determined, possibly confounding expanded clonotype changes. There were more naive CD4+ cells and higher diversity in long-lived donors than in aged donors.

Together with a sample-barcoded 5' primer, a J-beta primer mix was included in a second PCR lasting about 7 to 11 cycles. A template-switch adaptor that had 12 random nucleotides put a tag on each cDNA molecule. CDR3-containing paired-end reads numbered at least 2.5 million in each sample. Via MiXCR, TCRdb re-called the 5' RACE reads, giving one row per CDR3 protein. The sample carries some 790,000 distinct CDR3 sequences, more than 25% recorded once. Concerning this clonotype: Its antigen is unidentified.

Germline-derived CDR1 and CDR2 are SGHDT and YYEEEE. There are 14 residues in the CDR3. Trimming stripped 0 bases from V and 8 bases from J, with 11 bases between. The material sequenced was blood. This chain uses TRBV5-6 with TRBJ2-2, with D perhaps TRBD2 (6 bases). The origin of this receptor is a woman of 80 years or more in good health. The CDR3 spells CASSLAPGAGELFF. DNA of the CDR3: TGTGCCAGCAGCTTGGCCCCGGGAGCAGGGGAGCTGTTTTTT.